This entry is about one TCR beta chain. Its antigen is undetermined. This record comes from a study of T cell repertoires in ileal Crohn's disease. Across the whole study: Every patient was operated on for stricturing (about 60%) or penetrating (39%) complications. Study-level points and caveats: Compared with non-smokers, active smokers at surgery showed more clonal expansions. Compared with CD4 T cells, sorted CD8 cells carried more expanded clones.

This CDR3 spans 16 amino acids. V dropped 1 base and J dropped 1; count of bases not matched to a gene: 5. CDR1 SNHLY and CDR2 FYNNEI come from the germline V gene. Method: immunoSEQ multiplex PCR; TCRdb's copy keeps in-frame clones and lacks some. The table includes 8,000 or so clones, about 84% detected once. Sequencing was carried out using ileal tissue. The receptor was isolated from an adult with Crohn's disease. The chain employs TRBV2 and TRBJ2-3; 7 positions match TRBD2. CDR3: CASSEGASGRTDTQYF. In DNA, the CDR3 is TGTGCCAGCAGTGAAGGGGCTAGCGGTCGCACAGATACGCAGTATTTT.